The source of this TCR beta chain is a study of tumor-infiltrating lymphocytes in localized non-small cell lung cancer. This clone turned up a few times. At one end, the junction sequence differs from germline, possibly due to a read error. Only in-frame clones appear in the TCRdb table, and some are missing; sequencing was by immunoSEQ multiplex PCR. The sample contains some 15,000 clones, 73% of which appear only once. The length of the CDR3 is 14 residues. Germline CDR1 reads SSHAT; CDR2 reads FNYEAQ (reference sequence). The rearrangement uses TRBV7-7 and TRBJ2-5; maybe TRBD2 (6 bases). This receptor was taken from a human donor with non-small cell lung cancer. The specimen was lung tumor tissue. The CDR3 reads CASSPVGGQETQYF. The CDR3 DNA is TGTGCTAGCAGCCCCGTCGGGGGCCAAGAGACCCAGTACTTC.